The rows below give T cell receptor beta chains drawn from one sample of a study of T cell repertoires in cytomegalovirus infection. TCRdb processed the reads anew with MiXCR; each CDR3 protein has one entry. The sample records fewer than 350,000 distinct CDR3 sequences, around a sixth being singletons. The sample consisted of PBMCs. Receptors originate from a human donor in good health (CMV status not recorded). Some clones in this sample may be carry-over from other donors' samples. Each CDR3 is given with its conserved first and last residue. A D gene is named only where the DNA matches it firmly. Clone size appears in some rows only: once, few, many, or a class for an expanded clone.

CDR3 protein: CAISETGDSGNTIYF
CDR3 DNA: TGTGCCATCAGTGAGACAGGGGACTCTGGAAACACCATATATTTT
J gene: TRBJ1-3
V gene: TRBV10-3
D gene: TRBD1
clone size: many

CDR3 protein: CASRRGQGGGMNTEAFF
CDR3 DNA: TGTGCCAGCAGGAGAGGACAGGGAGGTGGGATGAACACTGAAGCTTTCTTT
J gene: TRBJ1-1
V gene: TRBV12-3/TRBV12-4
D gene: TRBD1
clone size: few

CDR3 protein: CASSLGQNYQPQHF
CDR3 DNA: TGTGCCAGCAGCTTAGGGCAGAATTATCAGCCCCAGCATTTT
J gene: TRBJ1-5
V gene: TRBV7-2
D gene: .
clone size: .

CDR3 protein: CASSRRGDRTDTQYF
CDR3 DNA: TGTGCCAGCAGCCGTAGGGGGGATCGCACAGATACGCAGTATTTT
J gene: TRBJ2-3
V gene: TRBV7-2
D gene: .
clone size: many

CDR3 protein: CVSSSTGPQGYNEQFF
CDR3 DNA: TGTGTCAGCAGTTCCACAGGACCCCAAGGGTACAATGAGCAGTTCTTC
J gene: TRBJ2-1
V gene: TRBV6-5
D gene: .
clone size: .

CDR3 protein: CATTTGRGGVLGGYTF
CDR3 DNA: TGTGCCACCACGACGGGCAGGGGCGGTGTTTTGGGTGGCTACACCTTC
J gene: TRBJ1-2
V gene: TRBV12-3/TRBV12-4
D gene: .
clone size: few

CDR3 protein: CASSRTSYNEQFF
CDR3 DNA: TGTGCCAGCAGTCGGACATCCTACAATGAGCAGTTCTTC
J gene: TRBJ2-1
V gene: TRBV27
D gene: .
clone size: .

CDR3 protein: CASSSPKIPDYLLGNEQFF
CDR3 DNA: TGTGCCAGCAGCTCCCCTAAAATACCAGACTACCTACTCGGCAATGAGCAGTTCTTC
J gene: TRBJ2-1
V gene: TRBV11-2
D gene: .
clone size: many

CDR3 protein: CASSRTENIQYF
CDR3 DNA: TGTGCCAGCAGTAGGACAGAAAACATTCAGTACTTC
J gene: TRBJ2-4
V gene: TRBV6-2/TRBV6-3
D gene: .
clone size: .

CDR3 protein: CASSQDREQANTEAFF
CDR3 DNA: TGCGCCAGCAGCCAAGATAGGGAACAGGCGAACACTGAAGCTTTCTTT
J gene: TRBJ1-1
V gene: TRBV4-3
D gene: .
clone size: .

CDR3 protein: CASSPGHQNTEAFF
CDR3 DNA: TGTGCCAGCAGCCCGGGACACCAGAACACTGAAGCTTTCTTT
J gene: TRBJ1-1
V gene: TRBV5-4
D gene: .
clone size: few

CDR3 protein: CASSVEVNTEAFF
CDR3 DNA: TGTGCCAGTAGTGTTGAGGTGAACACTGAAGCTTTCTTT
J gene: TRBJ1-1
V gene: TRBV19
D gene: .
clone size: .

CDR3 protein: CASSHENSPLHF
CDR3 DNA: TGTGCCAGCTCACATGAGAATTCACCCCTCCACTTT
J gene: TRBJ1-6
V gene: TRBV18
D gene: .
clone size: few

CDR3 protein: CASSPTGPPNFPGELFF
CDR3 DNA: TGTGCCAGCAGCCCCACGGGCCCCCCAAATTTTCCCGGGGAGCTGTTTTTT
J gene: TRBJ2-2
V gene: TRBV7-2
D gene: .
clone size: many

CDR3 protein: CASSFHSNDYGYTF
CDR3 DNA: TGTGCCAGCAGTTTCCACTCGAATGACTATGGCTACACCTTC
J gene: TRBJ1-2
V gene: TRBV25-1
D gene: .
clone size: many

CDR3 protein: CASSLGAGSGEQYF
CDR3 DNA: TGTGCCAGCAGCTTAGGGGCGGGATCCGGGGAGCAGTACTTC
J gene: TRBJ2-7
V gene: TRBV5-6
D gene: .
clone size: few

CDR3 protein: CASSYSIQGAGDTEAFF
CDR3 DNA: TGTGCCAGCAGTTACTCGATCCAGGGGGCTGGGGACACTGAAGCTTTCTTT
J gene: TRBJ1-1
V gene: TRBV6-5
D gene: TRBD1
clone size: many

CDR3 protein: CSARSPGGGLNGYTF
CDR3 DNA: TGCAGTGCTAGATCTCCAGGCGGGGGGTTGAATGGCTACACCTTC
J gene: TRBJ1-2
V gene: TRBV20-1
D gene: .
clone size: many

CDR3 protein: CASSQPGQAHNEQFF
CDR3 DNA: TGTGCCAGCAGCCAGCCAGGACAGGCCCACAATGAGCAGTTCTTC
J gene: TRBJ2-1
V gene: TRBV4-2
D gene: TRBD1
clone size: .

CDR3 protein: CSAREPLGGGEKLFF
CDR3 DNA: TGCAGTGCTAGAGAACCCCTGGGAGGTGGGGAAAAACTGTTTTTT
J gene: TRBJ1-4
V gene: TRBV20-1
D gene: .
clone size: many

CDR3 protein: CASSLGSAGVAEKLFF
CDR3 DNA: TGTGCCAGCAGTTTGGGTTCCGCCGGAGTTGCAGAAAAACTGTTTTTT
J gene: TRBJ1-4
V gene: TRBV28
D gene: .
clone size: .

CDR3 protein: CASSLVPGRTEALF
CDR3 DNA: TGTGCCAGCAGCTTAGTTCCGGGGAGGACTGAAGCTCTCTTT
J gene: TRBJ1-1
V gene: TRBV7-2
D gene: .
clone size: .

CDR3 protein: CASSRLAGEYNEQFF
CDR3 DNA: TGTGCCAGCAGCCGACTAGCGGGGGAATACAATGAGCAGTTCTTC
J gene: TRBJ2-1
V gene: TRBV12-3/TRBV12-4
D gene: TRBD2
clone size: many

CDR3 protein: CASSAQGTQPQHF
CDR3 DNA: TGTGCCAGTAGTGCCCAGGGGACTCAGCCCCAGCATTTT
J gene: TRBJ1-5
V gene: TRBV19
D gene: .
clone size: few

CDR3 protein: CASSPAASYEQYF
CDR3 DNA: TGTGCCAGCTCACCAGCAGCCTCCTACGAGCAGTACTTC
J gene: TRBJ2-7
V gene: TRBV18
D gene: .
clone size: many

CDR3 protein: CSASSYGYTF
CDR3 DNA: TGCAGTGCTAGTTCCTATGGCTACACCTTC
J gene: TRBJ1-2
V gene: TRBV20-1
D gene: .
clone size: .

CDR3 protein: CASGGGGLQPQHF
CDR3 DNA: TGTGCTAGTGGAGGCGGGGGGCTTCAGCCCCAGCATTTT
J gene: TRBJ1-5
V gene: TRBV2
D gene: .
clone size: .

CDR3 protein: CASSLSQRNSPLHF
CDR3 DNA: TGTGCCAGCAGCTTAAGCCAGCGTAATTCACCCCTCCACTTT
J gene: TRBJ1-6
V gene: TRBV7-2
D gene: .
clone size: many

CDR3 protein: CASTNPDGNYGYTF
CDR3 DNA: TGCGCCAGCACGAACCCGGACGGCAACTATGGCTACACCTTC
J gene: TRBJ1-2
V gene: TRBV5-1
D gene: .
clone size: .

CDR3 protein: CASSYAISYTYNEQFF
CDR3 DNA: TGTGCCAGCAGTTACGCTATCTCCTACACTTACAATGAGCAGTTCTTC
J gene: TRBJ2-1
V gene: TRBV6-2/TRBV6-3
D gene: .
clone size: few

CDR3 protein: CSARLAGGPHTQYF
CDR3 DNA: TGCAGCGCGCGGCTAGCGGGGGGGCCACATACGCAGTATTTT
J gene: TRBJ2-3
V gene: TRBV29-1
D gene: TRBD2
clone size: few

CDR3 protein: CASSSAPVYEQYF
CDR3 DNA: TGTGCCAGCAGTTCTGCCCCCGTCTATGAGCAGTACTTC
J gene: TRBJ2-7
V gene: TRBV28
D gene: .
clone size: few

CDR3 protein: CSVMTGNNQPQHF
CDR3 DNA: TGCAGTGTGATGACAGGGAACAATCAGCCCCAGCATTTT
J gene: TRBJ1-5
V gene: TRBV20-1
D gene: TRBD1
clone size: .

CDR3 protein: CASSHSSGGYTF
CDR3 DNA: TGTGCCAGCAGCCATAGCAGTGGGGGCTACACCTTC
J gene: TRBJ1-2
V gene: TRBV7-9
D gene: .
clone size: .

CDR3 protein: CASSFSFNQPQHF
CDR3 DNA: TGTGCCAGCAGTTTCAGTTTCAATCAGCCCCAGCATTTT
J gene: TRBJ1-5
V gene: TRBV27
D gene: .
clone size: .

CDR3 protein: CASSPSTGLNTEAFF
CDR3 DNA: TGTGCCAGCTCACCTAGTACAGGGCTGAACACTGAAGCTTTCTTT
J gene: TRBJ1-1
V gene: TRBV18
D gene: .
clone size: .

CDR3 protein: CASTRPSLGGELFF
CDR3 DNA: TGTGCCAGCACCCGCCCTTCGCTGGGCGGGGAGCTGTTTTTT
J gene: TRBJ2-2
V gene: TRBV2
D gene: .
clone size: few

CDR3 protein: CASSPPGTSTGELFF
CDR3 DNA: TGTGCCAGCAGTCCGCCCGGGACTAGCACCGGGGAGCTGTTTTTT
J gene: TRBJ2-2
V gene: TRBV6-2/TRBV6-3
D gene: TRBD2
clone size: few

CDR3 protein: CASSPSSIQETQYF
CDR3 DNA: TGTGCCAGCTCACCATCTAGCATCCAAGAGACCCAGTACTTC
J gene: TRBJ2-5
V gene: TRBV18
D gene: .
clone size: many

CDR3 protein: CSARVAAGGLHEQFF
CDR3 DNA: TGCAGTGCTAGAGTGGCGGCGGGGGGGCTTCATGAGCAGTTCTTC
J gene: TRBJ2-1
V gene: TRBV20-1
D gene: TRBD2
clone size: .

CDR3 protein: CASSPPADRGEQYF
CDR3 DNA: TGTGCCAGCTCACCACCGGCGGACAGGGGCGAGCAGTACTTC
J gene: TRBJ2-7
V gene: TRBV18
D gene: TRBD1
clone size: .

CDR3 protein: CATSDPPGHFGGTGELFF
CDR3 DNA: TGTGCCACCAGTGATCCGCCCGGACACTTCGGGGGGACCGGGGAGCTGTTTTTT
J gene: TRBJ2-2
V gene: TRBV24-1
D gene: TRBD2
clone size: few

CDR3 protein: CASSQEASPLHF
CDR3 DNA: TGTGCCAGCAGCCAAGAGGCATCACCCCTCCACTTT
J gene: TRBJ1-6
V gene: TRBV3-1
D gene: .
clone size: .

CDR3 protein: CAISDQSTDTQYF
CDR3 DNA: TGTGCCATCAGTGACCAAAGCACAGATACGCAGTATTTT
J gene: TRBJ2-3
V gene: TRBV10-3
D gene: .
clone size: .

CDR3 protein: CASSLAIGNTGELFF
CDR3 DNA: TGCGCCAGCAGCTTGGCAATTGGGAACACCGGGGAGCTGTTTTTT
J gene: TRBJ2-2
V gene: TRBV5-1
D gene: .
clone size: .